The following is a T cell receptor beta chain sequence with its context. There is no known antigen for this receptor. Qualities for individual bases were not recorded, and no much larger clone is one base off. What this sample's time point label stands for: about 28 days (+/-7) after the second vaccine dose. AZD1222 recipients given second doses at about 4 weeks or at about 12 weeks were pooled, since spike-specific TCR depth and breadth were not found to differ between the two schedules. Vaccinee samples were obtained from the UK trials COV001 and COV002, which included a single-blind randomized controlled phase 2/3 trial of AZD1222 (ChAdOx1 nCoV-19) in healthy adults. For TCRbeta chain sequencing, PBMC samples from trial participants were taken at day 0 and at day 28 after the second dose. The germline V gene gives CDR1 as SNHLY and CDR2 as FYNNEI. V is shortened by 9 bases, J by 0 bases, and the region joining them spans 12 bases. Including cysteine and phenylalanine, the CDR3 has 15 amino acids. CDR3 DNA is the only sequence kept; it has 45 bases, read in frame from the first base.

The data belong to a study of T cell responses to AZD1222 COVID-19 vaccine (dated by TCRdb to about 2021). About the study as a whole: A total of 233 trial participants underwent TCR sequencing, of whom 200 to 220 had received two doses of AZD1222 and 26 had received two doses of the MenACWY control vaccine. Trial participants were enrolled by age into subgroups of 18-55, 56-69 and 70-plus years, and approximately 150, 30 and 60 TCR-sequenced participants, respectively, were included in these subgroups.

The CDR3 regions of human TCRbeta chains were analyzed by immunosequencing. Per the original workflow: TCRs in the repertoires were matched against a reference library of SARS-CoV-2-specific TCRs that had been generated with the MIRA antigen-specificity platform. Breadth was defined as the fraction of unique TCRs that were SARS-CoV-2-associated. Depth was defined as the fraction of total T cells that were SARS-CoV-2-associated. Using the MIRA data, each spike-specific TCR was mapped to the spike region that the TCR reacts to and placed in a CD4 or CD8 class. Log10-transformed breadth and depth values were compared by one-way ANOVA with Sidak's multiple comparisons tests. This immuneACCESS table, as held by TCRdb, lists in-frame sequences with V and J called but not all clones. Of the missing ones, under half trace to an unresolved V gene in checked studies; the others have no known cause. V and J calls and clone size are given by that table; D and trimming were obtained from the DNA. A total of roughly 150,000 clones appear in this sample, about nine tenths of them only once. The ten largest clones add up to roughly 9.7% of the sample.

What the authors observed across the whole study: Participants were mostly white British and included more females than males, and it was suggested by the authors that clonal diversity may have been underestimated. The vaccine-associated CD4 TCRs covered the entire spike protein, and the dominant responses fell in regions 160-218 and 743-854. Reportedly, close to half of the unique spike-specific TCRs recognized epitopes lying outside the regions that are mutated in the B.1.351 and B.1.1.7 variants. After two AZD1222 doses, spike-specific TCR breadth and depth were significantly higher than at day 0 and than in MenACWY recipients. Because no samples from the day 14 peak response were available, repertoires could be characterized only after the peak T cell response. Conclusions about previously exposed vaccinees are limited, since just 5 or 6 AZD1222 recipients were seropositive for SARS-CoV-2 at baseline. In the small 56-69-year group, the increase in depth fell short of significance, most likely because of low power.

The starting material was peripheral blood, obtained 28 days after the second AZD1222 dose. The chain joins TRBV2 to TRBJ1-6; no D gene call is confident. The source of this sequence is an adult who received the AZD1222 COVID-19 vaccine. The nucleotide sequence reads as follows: TGTGCCAGTGGCCAGGTCCGCTCCTATAATTCACCCCTCCACTTT. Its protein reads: CASGQVRSYNSPLHF. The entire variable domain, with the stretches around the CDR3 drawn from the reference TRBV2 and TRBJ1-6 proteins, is EPEVTQTPSHQVTQMGQEVILRCVPISNHLYFYWYRQILGQKVEFLVSFYNNEISEKSEIFDDQFSVERPDGSNFTLKIRSTKLEDSAMYFCASGQVRSYNSPLHFGNGTRLTVT.